This TCR beta chain appears in the sequencing data of a study of T cells after yellow fever vaccination. Study-level points and caveats: Peaking on day 5 versus 15, the secondary response was faster but weaker.

V shed 2 bases and J shed 5 bases, with 10 bases lying between them. The CDR3 runs 13 residues. Looked up from germline, CDR1 is MNHEY and CDR2 is SVGAGI. This clonotype was observed a few times. Its antigen remains unknown. Researchers made TCR cDNA using 5'RACE template switching, and this step added a universal primer site and UMIs. TCRdb processed the 5' RACE reads anew with MiXCR; each CDR3 protein has one entry. The table records a few hundred thousand distinct CDR3 sequences, 3.2% of them present only once. This rearrangement joins TRBV6-5 to TRBJ2-7; D unresolved. The source was CD4+ T cells sorted from PBMCs, collected 10 days after the yellow fever booster vaccination. This TCR derives from a man between 18 and 29 years old who received the YFV17D yellow fever vaccine. The CDR3 protein is CASSYDISHEQYF. The CDR3 bases are TGTGCCAGCAGTTACGACATTTCACACGAGCAGTACTTC.